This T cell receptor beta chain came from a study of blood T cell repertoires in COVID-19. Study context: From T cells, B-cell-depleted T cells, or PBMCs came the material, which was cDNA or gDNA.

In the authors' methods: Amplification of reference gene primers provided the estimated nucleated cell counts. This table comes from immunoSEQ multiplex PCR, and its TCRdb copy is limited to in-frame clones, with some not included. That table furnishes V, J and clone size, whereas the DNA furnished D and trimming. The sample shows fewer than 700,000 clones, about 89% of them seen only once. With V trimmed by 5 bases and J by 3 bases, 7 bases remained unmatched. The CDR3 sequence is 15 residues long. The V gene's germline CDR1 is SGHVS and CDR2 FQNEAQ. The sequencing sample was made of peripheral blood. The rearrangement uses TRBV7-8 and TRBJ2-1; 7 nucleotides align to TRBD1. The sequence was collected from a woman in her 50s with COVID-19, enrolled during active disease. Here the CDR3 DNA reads TGTGCCAGCAGCCCCGACAGGGCCCTCTACAATGAGCAGTTCTTC. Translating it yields CASSPDRALYNEQFF.